This entry lists 26 T cell receptor beta chains sequenced from one sample in a study of T cell responses to AZD1222 COVID-19 vaccine. Assay: immunoSEQ multiplex PCR; the TCRdb copy retains only in-frame clones and omits some. The table lists some 200,000 clones, approximately 92% of them singletons. Sequenced here: peripheral blood, sampled on day 0 of AZD1222 vaccination. The receptors were sampled from an adult in good health.

This chain links TRBV12-3 or TRBV12-4 with TRBJ1-2, with D hard to call. This CDR3 is 13 amino acids long. Trimming cost V 6 bases and J 4 bases, with 12 bases left between them. The CDR3 loop reads CASSPEGRYGYTF. CDR3 nucleotide sequence: TGTGCCAGCAGCCCTGAGGGTCGCTATGGCTACACCTTC.

The sample holds one count of this clone. The chain joins TRBV24-1 to TRBJ1-5; no reliable D call. The V gene's germline CDR1 is KGHDR and CDR2 SFDVKD. The CDR3 extends over 12 amino acids. Trimming cost V 3 bases and J 7 bases, with 6 bases left between them. CDR3 residues: CATSDGRQPQHF. CDR3 bases: TGTGCCACCAGTGATGGAAGACAGCCCCAGCATTTT.

This CDR3 is CAISPTGGWTEAFF. CDR3 sequence (DNA): TGTGCCATCAGTCCGACAGGGGGTTGGACTGAAGCTTTCTTT. This rearrangement joins TRBV10-3 to TRBJ1-1; TRBD1 agrees at 9 bases. Losses at the gene ends were 5 bases for V and 5 bases for J; bases not matched to a gene: 6. The germline V gene encodes CDR1 ENHRY and CDR2 SYGVKD. The CDR3 contains 14 residues.

The V gene is TRBV7-6, the J gene TRBJ1-1; D unresolved. Trimming cost V 5 bases and J 5 bases, with 18 bases left between them. Germline V gene data show CDR1 as SGHVS and CDR2 as FNYEAQ. The CDR3 covers 15 residues. CDR3 loop: CASSQKAWTSTEAFF. The DNA for the CDR3 is TGTGCCAGCAGCCAGAAGGCGTGGACGTCGACTGAAGCTTTCTTT.

The chain carries TRBV7-2 and TRBJ2-3, with a tentative D call TRBD2 (6 bases). This CDR3 is built from 15 residues. CDR1 is SGHTA, CDR2 FQGNSA, per germline. Between the trimmed V and J ends, which lost 5 bases and 6 bases, there was a span of 18 bases. Written as DNA, the CDR3 is TGTGCCAGCAGCCCGCAGACGGGGAGGTCGGATACGCAGTATTTT. It codes for CASSPQTGRSDTQYF.

The chain couples TRBV25-1 to TRBJ2-7, with TRBD1 identical over 7 bases. The junction had 17 bases not matched to a gene; V was cut back by 5 bases and J by 1 base. The length of the CDR3 is 18 residues. The germline CDR1 and CDR2 sequences are MGHDK and SYGVNS. Here the CDR3 DNA reads TGTGCCAGCAGTTCAGTGACAGGGAAGAGTCGAGAATCCTACGAGCAGTACTTC. Encoded protein: CASSSVTGKSRESYEQYF.

This clone came up once. The chain employs TRBV3-1 (or the pseudogene TRBV3-2) and TRBJ2-4; no firm D call. CDR1 and CDR2 from the germline V gene are LGHDT and YNNKEL (reference sequence). CDR3 length equals 14 residues. V lost 0 bases and J 6 bases, leaving 9 bases between the germline ends. The CDR3 sequence: CASSQEVRSNIQYF. CDR3 nucleotide sequence: TGTGCCAGCAGCCAAGAGGTCAGGTCAAACATTCAGTACTTC.

The V and J genes are TRBV6-2 or TRBV6-3 and TRBJ1-1; D gene uncertain. This CDR3 comprises 15 residues. The V and J ends lost 0 bases and 8 bases respectively, with 16 bases between them. Germline V gene lookup returns CDR1 MNHEY and CDR2 SVGEGT. CDR3 DNA: TGTGCCAGCAGTTACTCTGACGGACCCTATATCGAAGCTTTCTTT. This codes for CASSYSDGPYIEAFF.

The chain employs TRBV30 and TRBJ2-6; D is uncertain. Per the germline V gene, CDR1 is GTSNPN and CDR2 is SVGIG (reference sequence). V was shortened by 2 bases and J by 0 bases, with 11 bases between the two germline ends. This CDR3 region has 16 residues. CDR3: CAWSQWDDSGANVLTF. The CDR3 nucleotides are TGTGCCTGGAGTCAGTGGGATGACTCTGGGGCCAACGTCCTGACTTTC.

This clone was counted a single time. The V call is TRBV28, the J call TRBJ2-3; 10 bases are a match to TRBD1. Looked up from germline, CDR1 is MDHEN and CDR2 is SYDVKM. Trimming cost V 7 bases and J 2 bases; bases outside gene matches: 9. The CDR3 is made up of 16 amino acids. The CDR3 sequence is CASNAPGQGSTDTQYF. For the CDR3, the DNA is TGTGCCAGCAACGCCCCGGGACAGGGGTCCACAGATACGCAGTATTTT.

This clone was found once. The CDR3 DNA follows: TGTGCCTGGGAAGCGGGAAACCTCATTGGTGAGCAGTTCTTC. This gives the protein CAWEAGNLIGEQFF. V usage is TRBV30 and J usage is TRBJ2-1; 7 nucleotides align to TRBD2. J was trimmed by 9 bases and V by 5 bases; bases with no gene match: 13. This CDR3 region has 14 residues. CDR1 GTSNPN and CDR2 SVGIG come from the germline V gene (reference sequence).

The V gene is TRBV27, the J gene TRBJ2-2; 10 positions match TRBD1. The CDR3 has 16 residues. The junction had 5 bases not matched to a gene; V was cut back by 4 bases and J by 3 bases. Germline CDR1 is MNHEY and CDR2 is SMNVEV (reference sequence). The CDR3 is CASSYGTGVYTGELFF. DNA for the CDR3: TGTGCCAGCAGTTACGGGACAGGGGTGTACACCGGGGAGCTGTTTTTT.

On this clone: This sample also contains other DNA sequences that code for the same CDR3. The gene calls are TRBV20-1 and TRBJ2-1; D remains ambiguous. Between the trimmed V and J ends, which lost 6 bases and 7 bases, there was a span of 7 bases. Germline V gives CDR1 DFQATT, CDR2 SNEGSKA (reference sequence). This CDR3 is 10 amino acids long. The CDR3 region is CSARRNEQFF. The CDR3 DNA reads TGCAGTGCGAGACGGAATGAGCAGTTCTTC.

V is TRBV19 and J is TRBJ1-2; D is possibly TRBD1 (6 bases). CDR1 and CDR2 from the germline V gene are LNHDA and SQIVND (reference sequence). The CDR3 totals 13 residues. The chain's CDR3 is CASYNRDNYGYTF. In nucleotides, the CDR3 is TGTGCTTCATATAACAGGGATAACTATGGCTACACCTTC.

The rearrangement uses TRBV3-1 (or the pseudogene TRBV3-2) and TRBJ1-2, with D perhaps matching TRBD1 (6 bases). V dropped 4 bases and J dropped 5 bases, with 11 bases sitting between them. CDR1 LGHDT and CDR2 YNNKEL come from the germline V gene (reference sequence). The CDR3 has 13 amino acids. CDR3 region: CASSPEGTYGYTF. In DNA, the CDR3 is TGTGCCAGCAGCCCCGAAGGGACATATGGCTACACCTTC.

The gene calls are TRBV10-3 and TRBJ1-6; 7 bases align to TRBD1. The CDR3 is 19 amino acids. CDR1 is ENHRY, CDR2 SYGVKD, per germline. The trim removed 0 bases at V and 0 bases at J, leaving 8 bases unmatched. The CDR3 is CAISESDPGQSSYNSPLHF. The CDR3 DNA follows: TGTGCCATCAGTGAGTCCGATCCGGGACAGAGCTCCTATAATTCACCCCTCCACTTT.

This clone has only one observation. The rearrangement links TRBV27 to TRBJ1-6; D is ambiguous. The CDR3 runs to 15 residues. The V and J ends lost 5 bases and 0 bases respectively, with 8 bases between them. Germline V lookup: CDR1 MNHEY, CDR2 SMNVEV (reference sequence). For the CDR3, the DNA is TGTGCCAGCAGTGCGGGGAGCTCCTATAATTCACCCCTCCACTTT. Residues: CASSAGSSYNSPLHF.

The chain has TRBV10-1 and TRBJ1-2; 9 bases agree with TRBD1. J gave up 8 bases and V 3 bases, and 4 bases lay outside the gene matches. Germline lookup yields CDR1 WNHNN and CDR2 SYGVQD (reference sequence). There are 13 residues in the CDR3. DNA for the CDR3: TGCGCCAGCAGTGAACAGGGGGCAAAAGGCTACACCTTC. It translates to CASSEQGAKGYTF.

The chain recombines TRBV28 with TRBJ1-4; 7 bases line up with TRBD1. Per germline, CDR1 MDHEN and CDR2 SYDVKM. This CDR3 has 15 amino acids. J gave up 1 base and V 4 bases, and 3 bases lay outside the gene matches. Written as DNA, the CDR3 is TGTGCCAGCAGTTCCTACAGGGGAACTAATGAAAAACTGTTTTTT. Residues: CASSSYRGTNEKLFF.

This clone was seen only once. The sample contains more than one DNA sequence encoding this CDR3. The chain carries TRBV18 and TRBJ2-1; either TRBD1 or TRBD2 may fit D (5 bases each). This CDR3 is built from 15 residues. Looked up from germline, CDR1 is KGHSH and CDR2 is LQKENI. V dropped 2 bases and J dropped 0 bases, with 8 bases sitting between them. The CDR3 DNA is TGTGCCAGCTCACCAGGGGGAAGCTCCTACAATGAGCAGTTCTTC. Residues: CASSPGGSSYNEQFF.

The rearrangement uses TRBV7-2 and TRBJ2-3, with TRBD1 identical over 8 bases. Per germline, CDR1 SGHTA and CDR2 FQGNSA. The CDR3 has 15 amino acids. With V trimmed by 5 bases and J by 1 base, 5 bases remained unmatched. CDR3 protein: CASSPQTGGTDTQYF. The DNA for the CDR3 is TGTGCCAGCAGCCCCCAGACAGGGGGCACAGATACGCAGTATTTT.

This chain uses TRBV29-1 with TRBJ1-1; TRBD1 is a possible D gene (5 bases). Germline-derived CDR1 and CDR2 are SQVTM and ANQGSEA. The CDR3 runs 12 residues. V was clipped by 5 bases and J by 4 bases, with 11 bases between them. The DNA of the CDR3 is TGCAGCGTTCTCAGGGAGGGCACTGAAGCTTTCTTT. The encoded protein is CSVLREGTEAFF.

The chain joins TRBV11-1 to TRBJ2-3; D remains ambiguous. The CDR3 contains 12 residues. V was shortened by 2 bases and J by 2 bases, with 2 bases between the two germline ends. From germline, CDR1 is SGHAT and CDR2 FQDESV (reference sequence). The CDR3 here is CASSLNTDTQYF. The DNA of the CDR3 is TGTGCCAGCAGCTTAAACACAGATACGCAGTATTTT.

This chain connects TRBV6-5 to TRBJ1-1, with D maybe TRBD1 (5 bases). The CDR3 sequence is 15 residues long. V lost 0 bases and J 5 bases, leaving 13 bases between the germline ends. The V gene's germline CDR1 is MNHEY and CDR2 SVGAGI. Written as DNA, the CDR3 is TGTGCCAGCAGTTACTCGCAGGGCTTTAGGACTGAAGCTTTCTTT. Translation gives CASSYSQGFRTEAFF.

The chain employs TRBV6-5 and TRBJ1-1, with D possibly being TRBD1 (5 bases). The germline V gene encodes CDR1 MNHEY and CDR2 SVGAGI. V lost 8 bases to trimming and J lost 2 bases, with 12 bases between them. This CDR3 has 13 amino acids. CDR3 region: CASHIGHNTEAFF. For the CDR3, the DNA is TGTGCCAGCCACATCGGACATAACACTGAAGCTTTCTTT.

The chain recombines TRBV9 with TRBJ2-5; tentative D call: TRBD2 (5 bases). CDR1 SGDLS and CDR2 YYNGEE come from the germline V gene. The V gene lost 0 bases and the J gene lost 7 bases, with 10 bases spanning the gap. The CDR3 covers 13 residues. CDR3 loop: CASSVAGEGTQYF. The CDR3 DNA is TGTGCCAGCAGCGTAGCGGGCGAGGGGACCCAGTACTTC.